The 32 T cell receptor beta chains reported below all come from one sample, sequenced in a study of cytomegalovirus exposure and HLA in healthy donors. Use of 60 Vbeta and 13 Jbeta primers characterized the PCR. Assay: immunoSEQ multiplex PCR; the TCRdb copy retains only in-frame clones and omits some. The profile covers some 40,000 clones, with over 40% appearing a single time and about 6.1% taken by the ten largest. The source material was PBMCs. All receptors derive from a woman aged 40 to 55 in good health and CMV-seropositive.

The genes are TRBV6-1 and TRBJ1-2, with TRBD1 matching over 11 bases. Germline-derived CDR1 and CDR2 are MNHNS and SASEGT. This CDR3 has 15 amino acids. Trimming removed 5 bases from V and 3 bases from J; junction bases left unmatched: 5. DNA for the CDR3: TGTGCCAGCAGTCCTCGGACAGGGGGCTACTATGGCTACACCTTC. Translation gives CASSPRTGGYYGYTF.

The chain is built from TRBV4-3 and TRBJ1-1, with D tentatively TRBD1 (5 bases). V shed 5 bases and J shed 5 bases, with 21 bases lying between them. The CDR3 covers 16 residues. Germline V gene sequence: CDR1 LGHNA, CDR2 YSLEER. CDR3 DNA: TGCGCCAGCAGCTACTCCCTCAGGGCTCGACAAACTGAAGCTTTCTTT. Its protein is CASSYSLRARQTEAFF.

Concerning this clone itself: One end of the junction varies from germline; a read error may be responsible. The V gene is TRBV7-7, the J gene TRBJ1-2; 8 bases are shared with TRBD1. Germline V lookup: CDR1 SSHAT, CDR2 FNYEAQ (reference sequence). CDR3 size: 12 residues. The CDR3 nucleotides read TGTGCTAGCAGGGAACAGGGGGTCCCCGCCACCTTC. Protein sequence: CASREQGVPATF.

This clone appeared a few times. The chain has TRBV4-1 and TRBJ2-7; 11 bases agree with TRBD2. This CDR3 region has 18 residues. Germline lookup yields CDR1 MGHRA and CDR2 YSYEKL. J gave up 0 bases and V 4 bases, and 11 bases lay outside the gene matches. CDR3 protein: CASSRGPSGGKSSYEQYF. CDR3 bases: TGCGCCAGCAGCCGGGGGCCTAGCGGGGGGAAGAGCTCCTACGAGCAGTACTTC.

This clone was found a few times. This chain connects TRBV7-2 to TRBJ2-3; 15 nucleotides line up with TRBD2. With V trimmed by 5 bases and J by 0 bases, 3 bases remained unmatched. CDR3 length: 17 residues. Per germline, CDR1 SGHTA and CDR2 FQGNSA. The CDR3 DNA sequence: TGTGCCAGCAGCAGGACTAGCGGGGGGGCGAGCACAGATACGCAGTATTTT. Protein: CASSRTSGGASTDTQYF.

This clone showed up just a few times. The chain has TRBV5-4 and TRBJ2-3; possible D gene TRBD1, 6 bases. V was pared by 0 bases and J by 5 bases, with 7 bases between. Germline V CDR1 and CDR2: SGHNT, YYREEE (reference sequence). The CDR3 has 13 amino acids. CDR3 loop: CASSLDREDTQYF. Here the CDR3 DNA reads TGTGCCAGCAGCTTGGACAGGGAAGATACGCAGTATTTT.

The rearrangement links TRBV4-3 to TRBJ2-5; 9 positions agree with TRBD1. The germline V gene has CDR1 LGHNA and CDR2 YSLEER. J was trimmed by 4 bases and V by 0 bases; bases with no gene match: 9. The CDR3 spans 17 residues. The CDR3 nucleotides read TGCGCCAGCAGCCAAGAAGCGGGTCTGGGACAGGGAGAGACCCAGTACTTC. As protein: CASSQEAGLGQGETQYF.

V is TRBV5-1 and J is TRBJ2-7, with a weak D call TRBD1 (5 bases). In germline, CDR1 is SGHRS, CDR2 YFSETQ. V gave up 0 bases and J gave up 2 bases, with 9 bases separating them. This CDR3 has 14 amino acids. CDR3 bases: TGCGCCAGCAGCTTGGAAAAGGGGCCCTACGAGCAGTACTTC. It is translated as CASSLEKGPYEQYF. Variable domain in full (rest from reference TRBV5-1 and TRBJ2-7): KAGVTQTPRYLIKTRGQQVTLSCSPISGHRSVSWYQQTPGQGLQFLFEYFSETQRNKGNFPGRFSGRQFSNSRSEMNVSTLELGDSALYLCASSLEKGPYEQYFGPGTRLTVT.

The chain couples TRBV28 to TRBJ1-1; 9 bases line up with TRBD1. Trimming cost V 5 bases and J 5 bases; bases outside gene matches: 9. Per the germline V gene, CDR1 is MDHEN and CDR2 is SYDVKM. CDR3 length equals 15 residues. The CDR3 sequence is CASSPQGQGPTEAFF. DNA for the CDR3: TGTGCCAGCAGTCCCCAAGGACAGGGGCCTACTGAAGCTTTCTTT.

The DNA for the CDR3 is TGTGCCAGCAGGGCACAGGGCCTGACGGGAGGCTACACCTTC. Encoded protein: CASRAQGLTGGYTF. The rearrangement uses TRBV6-4 and TRBJ1-2, with a weak D call TRBD1 (6 bases). Germline CDR1 and CDR2: MRHNA and SNTAGT. Trimming removed 6 bases at V and 8 bases at J, with 19 bases between. The CDR3 has 14 residues.

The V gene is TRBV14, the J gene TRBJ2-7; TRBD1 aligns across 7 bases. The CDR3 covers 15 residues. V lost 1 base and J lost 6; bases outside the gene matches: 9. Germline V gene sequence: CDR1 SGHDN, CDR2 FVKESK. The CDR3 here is CASSQVRGRQSEQYF. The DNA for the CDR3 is TGTGCCAGCAGCCAAGTAAGGGGGCGTCAAAGCGAGCAGTACTTC.

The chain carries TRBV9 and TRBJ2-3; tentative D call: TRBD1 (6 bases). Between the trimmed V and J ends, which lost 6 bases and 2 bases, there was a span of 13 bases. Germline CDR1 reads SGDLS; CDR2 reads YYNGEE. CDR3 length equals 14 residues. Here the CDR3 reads CASTKAGDTDTQYF. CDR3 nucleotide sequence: TGTGCCAGCACCAAGGCAGGGGACACAGATACGCAGTATTTT.

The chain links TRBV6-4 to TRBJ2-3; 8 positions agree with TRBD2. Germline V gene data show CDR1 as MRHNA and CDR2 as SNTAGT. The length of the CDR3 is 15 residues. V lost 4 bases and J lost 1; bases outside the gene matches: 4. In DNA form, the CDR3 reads TGTGCCAGCAGTGCTCTTAGCGGGGGCACAGATACGCAGTATTTT. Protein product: CASSALSGGTDTQYF.

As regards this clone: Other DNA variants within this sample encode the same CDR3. CDR3 in DNA: TGCGCCAGCAGCCAAGATGGTGGGCAGACGAGGGCCCAGCATTTT. As protein: CASSQDGGQTRAQHF. This chain joins TRBV4-1 and TRBJ1-5, with unresolved D. Trimming took 0 bases from V and 11 from J, leaving 17 bases between them. The CDR3 covers 15 residues. The V gene's germline CDR1 is MGHRA and CDR2 YSYEKL.

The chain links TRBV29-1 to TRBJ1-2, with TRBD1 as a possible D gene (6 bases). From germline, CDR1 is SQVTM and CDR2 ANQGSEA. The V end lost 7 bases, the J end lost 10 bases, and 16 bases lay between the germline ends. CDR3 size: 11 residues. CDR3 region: CSAGYGQHYTF. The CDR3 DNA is TGCAGCGCGGGATATGGACAGCACTACACCTTC.

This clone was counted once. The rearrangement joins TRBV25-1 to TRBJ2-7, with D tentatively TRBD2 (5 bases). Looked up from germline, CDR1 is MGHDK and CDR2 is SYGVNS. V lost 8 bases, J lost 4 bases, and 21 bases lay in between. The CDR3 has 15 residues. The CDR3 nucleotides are TGTGCCAGCCCCGTAACTACGTCCGGGAATTACGAGCAGTACTTC. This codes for CASPVTTSGNYEQYF.

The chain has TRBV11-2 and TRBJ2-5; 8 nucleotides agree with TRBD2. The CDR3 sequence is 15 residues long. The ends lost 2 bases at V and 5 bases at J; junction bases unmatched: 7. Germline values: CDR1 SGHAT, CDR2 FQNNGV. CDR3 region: CASSLTAGVVETQYF. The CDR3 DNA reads TGTGCCAGCAGCTTAACAGCGGGGGTGGTTGAGACCCAGTACTTC.

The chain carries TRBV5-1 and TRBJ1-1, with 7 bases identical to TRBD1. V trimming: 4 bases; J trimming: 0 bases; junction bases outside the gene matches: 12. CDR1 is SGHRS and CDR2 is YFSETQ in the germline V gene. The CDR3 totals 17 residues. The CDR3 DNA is TGCGCCAGCAGCCTTGGTTGGACAGGCACTCTGAACACTGAAGCTTTCTTT. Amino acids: CASSLGWTGTLNTEAFF.

Here the CDR3 reads CASSLSATGWVRENTEAFF. DNA for the CDR3: TGTGCCAGCAGCTTATCAGCGACAGGGTGGGTAAGGGAGAACACTGAAGCTTTCTTT. This chain uses TRBV7-3 with TRBJ1-1; 7 nucleotides line up with TRBD1. V was clipped by 2 bases and J by 1 base; unmatched bases: 16. Germline-derived CDR1 and CDR2 are SGHTA and FQGTGA. The CDR3 spans 19 residues.

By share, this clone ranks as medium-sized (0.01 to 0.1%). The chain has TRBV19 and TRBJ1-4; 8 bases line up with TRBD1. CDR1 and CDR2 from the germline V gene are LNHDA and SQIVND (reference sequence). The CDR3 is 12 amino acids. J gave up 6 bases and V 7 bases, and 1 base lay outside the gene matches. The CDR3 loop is CASNRGYEKLFF. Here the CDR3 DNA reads TGTGCCAGTAACAGGGGGTATGAAAAACTGTTTTTT.

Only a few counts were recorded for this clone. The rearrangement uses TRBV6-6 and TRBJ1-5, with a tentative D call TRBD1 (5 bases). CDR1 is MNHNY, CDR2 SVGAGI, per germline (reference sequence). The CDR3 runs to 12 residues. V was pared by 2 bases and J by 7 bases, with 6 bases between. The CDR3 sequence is CASSYQGQPQHF. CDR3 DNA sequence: TGTGCCAGCAGTTACCAGGGACAGCCCCAGCATTTT.

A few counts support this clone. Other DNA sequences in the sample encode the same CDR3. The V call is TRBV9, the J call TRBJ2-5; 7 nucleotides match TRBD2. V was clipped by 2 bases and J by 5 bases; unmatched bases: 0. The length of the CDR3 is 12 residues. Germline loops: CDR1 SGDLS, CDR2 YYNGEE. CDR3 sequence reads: CASSVGGETQYF. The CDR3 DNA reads TGTGCCAGCAGCGTCGGGGGGGAGACCCAGTACTTC.

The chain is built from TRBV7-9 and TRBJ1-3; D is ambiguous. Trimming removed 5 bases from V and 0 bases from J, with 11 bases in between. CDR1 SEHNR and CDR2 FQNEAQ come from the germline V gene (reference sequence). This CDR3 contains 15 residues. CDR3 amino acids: CASSNRGFSGNTIYF. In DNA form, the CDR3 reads TGTGCCAGCAGCAACCGGGGATTCTCTGGAAACACCATATATTTT.

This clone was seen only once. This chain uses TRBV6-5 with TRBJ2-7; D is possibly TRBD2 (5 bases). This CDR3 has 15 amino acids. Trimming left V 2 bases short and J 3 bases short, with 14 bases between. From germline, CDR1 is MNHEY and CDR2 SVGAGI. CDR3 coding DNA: TGTGCCAGCAGTTACCGGCCCGGACTCGACTACGAGCAGTACTTC. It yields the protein CASSYRPGLDYEQYF.

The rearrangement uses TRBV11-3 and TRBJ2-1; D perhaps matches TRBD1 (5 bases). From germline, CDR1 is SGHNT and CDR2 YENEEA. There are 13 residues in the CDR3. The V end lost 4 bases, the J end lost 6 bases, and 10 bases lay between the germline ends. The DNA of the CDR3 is TGTGCCAGCAGCTCACAGGAGTTCAATGAGCAGTTCTTC. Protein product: CASSSQEFNEQFF.

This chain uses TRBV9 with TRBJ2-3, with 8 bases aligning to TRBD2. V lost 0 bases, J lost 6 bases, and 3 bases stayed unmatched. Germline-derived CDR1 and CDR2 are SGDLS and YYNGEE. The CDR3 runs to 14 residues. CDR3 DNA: TGTGCCAGCAGCGTAGTTCGGGGGGGCGATACGCAGTATTTT. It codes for CASSVVRGGDTQYF.

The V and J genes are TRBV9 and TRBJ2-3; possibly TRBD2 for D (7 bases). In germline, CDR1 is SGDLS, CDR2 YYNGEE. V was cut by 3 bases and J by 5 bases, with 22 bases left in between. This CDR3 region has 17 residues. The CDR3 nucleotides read TGTGCCAGCAGCGAGCCCAAAGGGGCGGGGGCGGGAGATACGCAGTATTTT. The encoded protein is CASSEPKGAGAGDTQYF.

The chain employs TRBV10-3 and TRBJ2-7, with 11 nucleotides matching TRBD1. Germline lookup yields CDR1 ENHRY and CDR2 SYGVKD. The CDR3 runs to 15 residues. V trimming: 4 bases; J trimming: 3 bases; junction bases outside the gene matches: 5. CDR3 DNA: TGTGCCATCAGTGCGCTGGGACAGGGGGTCTACGAGCAGTACTTC. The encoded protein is CAISALGQGVYEQYF.

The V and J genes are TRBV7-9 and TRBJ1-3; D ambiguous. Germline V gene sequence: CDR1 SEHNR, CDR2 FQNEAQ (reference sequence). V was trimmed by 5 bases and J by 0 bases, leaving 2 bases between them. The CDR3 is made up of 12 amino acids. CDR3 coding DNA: TGTGCCAGCAGCCGCTCTGGAAACACCATATATTTT. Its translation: CASSRSGNTIYF.

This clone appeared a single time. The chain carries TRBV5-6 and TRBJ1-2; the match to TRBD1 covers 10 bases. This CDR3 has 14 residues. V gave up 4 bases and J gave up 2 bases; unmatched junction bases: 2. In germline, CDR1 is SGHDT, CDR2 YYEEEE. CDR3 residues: CASSQDRGNYGYTF. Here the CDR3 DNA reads TGTGCCAGCAGCCAGGACAGGGGGAACTATGGCTACACCTTC.

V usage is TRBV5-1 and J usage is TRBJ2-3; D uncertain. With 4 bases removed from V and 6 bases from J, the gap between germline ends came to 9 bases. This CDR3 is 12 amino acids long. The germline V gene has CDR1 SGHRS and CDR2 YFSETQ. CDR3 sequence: CASSPNSDTQYF. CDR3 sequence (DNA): TGCGCCAGCAGCCCTAACTCGGATACGCAGTATTTT.

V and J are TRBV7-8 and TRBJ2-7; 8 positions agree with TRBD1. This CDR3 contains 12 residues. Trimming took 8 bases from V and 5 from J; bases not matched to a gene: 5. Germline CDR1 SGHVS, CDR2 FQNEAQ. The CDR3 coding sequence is TGTGCCAGCGGACAGGGTTTCCACGAGCAGTACTTC. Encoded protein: CASGQGFHEQYF.